These 25 T cell receptor beta chains were all obtained from the same sample, sequenced in a study (dated by TCRdb to the mid-2010s). Receptors were amplified or captured by RT-PCR. The instrument given in TCRdb is Illumina MiSeq. TCRdb reprocessed the public reads (quality trimming at Q25 with fastp, clone calling with MiXCR) and kept in-frame beta chains. Rows matching on CDR3 protein sequence are summarized as one entry with the most common DNA and genes. This sample has 550,000 to 750,000 distinct CDR3 sequences in its table, and 14% of those were observed once. Of the sample, around 3.3% is held by the ten largest clones. The sequencing sample was made of memory CD4+ T cells from blood. These receptors were obtained from a female donor in good health, serving as a healthy control.

This clonotype was recorded at least ten times. The chain uses TRBV12-3 or TRBV12-4 and TRBJ1-1; D may be TRBD1 (5 bases). This CDR3 spans 14 amino acids. The V end was cut by 3 bases, the J end by 7 bases, with 15 bases between. This chain's CDR3 is CASSLKQAGGEAFF. The CDR3 coding sequence is TGTGCCAGCAGTTTGAAACAGGCCGGGGGTGAAGCTTTCTTT.

The chain carries TRBV12-3 or TRBV12-4 and TRBJ2-2; TRBD1 or TRBD2 may be the D gene (5 bases each). V was pared by 7 bases and J by 1 base, with 22 bases between. This CDR3 is built from 18 residues. Written as DNA, the CDR3 is TGTGCCAGCACCTTCCCCTACGGGGAGACAGAGAACACCGGGGAGCTGTTTTTT. This encodes CASTFPYGETENTGELFF.

The sample holds a few counts of this clonotype. The chain links TRBV4-3 to TRBJ1-6; D is unresolved. This CDR3 comprises 16 residues. The V gene lost 1 base and the J gene lost 9 bases, with 16 bases spanning the gap. CDR1 is LGHNA and CDR2 is YSLEER in the germline V gene. CDR3 DNA sequence: TGCGCCAGCAGCCAAGTTCTGGGGATTTCTCTTTCACCCCTCCACTTT. The encoded protein is CASSQVLGISLSPLHF.

The V call is TRBV7-2, the J call TRBJ1-6; 7 nucleotides match TRBD1. This CDR3 has 17 residues. Germline V lookup: CDR1 SGHTA, CDR2 FQGNSA. V dropped 5 bases and J dropped 5; count of bases not matched to a gene: 12. As DNA, the CDR3 is TGTGCCAGCAGCCTCCAGACAGGGCGGGGAGATAATTCACCCCTCCACTTT. It encodes CASSLQTGRGDNSPLHF. Looking up the rest from reference TRBV7-2 and TRBJ1-6 gives the full variable domain: GAGVSQSPSNKVTEKGKDVELRCDPISGHTALYWYRQSLGQGLEFLIYFQGNSAPDKSGLPSDRFSAERTGGSVSTLTIQRTQQEDSAVYLCASSLQTGRGDNSPLHFGNGTRLTVT.

This clonotype appeared a single time. The gene calls are TRBV10-3 and TRBJ1-3; D is unresolved. Trimming left V 9 bases short and J 0 bases short, with 15 bases between. CDR3 size: 15 residues. CDR1 and CDR2 from the germline V gene are ENHRY and SYGVKD. The CDR3 DNA sequence: TGTGCCATTAGACTTAACACTAACTCTGGAAACACCATATATTTT. This sequence encodes CAIRLNTNSGNTIYF.

In its sample, this clonotype was seen a few times. The chain employs TRBV7-9 and TRBJ1-1; D remains ambiguous. V dropped 2 bases and J dropped 5 bases, with 9 bases sitting between them. The CDR3 totals 13 residues. Per germline, CDR1 SEHNR and CDR2 FQNEAQ (reference sequence). For the CDR3, the DNA is TGTGCCAGCAGCTTATTAGAGAGGACTGAAGCTTTCTTT. Amino acids: CASSLLERTEAFF. The whole variable domain, remainder taken from reference TRBV7-9 and TRBJ1-1, is DTGVSQNPRHKITKRGQNVTFRCDPISEHNRLYWYRQTLGQGPEFLTYFQNEAQLEKSRLLSDRFSAERPKGSFSTLEIQRTEQGDSAMYLCASSLLERTEAFFGQGTRLTVV.

This clonotype was observed at least ten times. The V and J genes are TRBV29-1 and TRBJ2-3; D gene uncertain. In germline, CDR1 is SQVTM, CDR2 ANQGSEA. This CDR3 spans 13 amino acids. V lost 8 bases, J lost 1 base, and 13 bases lay in between. The DNA of the CDR3 is TGCAGCTTCCACAACCCGGGCACAGATACGCAGTATTTT. Translation gives CSFHNPGTDTQYF.

CDR3 sequence (DNA): TGTGCCTGGAGTCGACGGCCTCTAGCGGGGGGAGAGACCCAGTACTTC. Protein: CAWSRRPLAGGETQYF. V is TRBV30 and J is TRBJ2-5; TRBD2 agrees at 11 bases. Germline assignment: CDR1 GTSNPN and CDR2 SVGIG (reference sequence). Trimming took 2 bases from V and 4 from J; bases not matched to a gene: 9. This CDR3 has 16 amino acids.

This clonotype was found a few times. The chain employs TRBV6-5 and TRBJ2-7, with D perhaps matching TRBD2 (5 bases). The CDR3 is 14 amino acids. Per germline, CDR1 MNHEY and CDR2 SVGAGI. The V end lost 4 bases, the J end lost 0 bases, and 10 bases lay between the germline ends. The CDR3 DNA reads TGTGCCAGCAGTTCCTCGGGGTTCTCCTACGAGCAGTACTTC. Amino acids: CASSSSGFSYEQYF.

In this sample, this clonotype turned up a few times. One junction end disagrees with the germline gene, perhaps due to a read error. V gene TRBV20-1 combines with J gene TRBJ2-3; a possible D gene is TRBD2 (6 bases). The CDR3 length is 12 residues. Germline V gene lookup returns CDR1 DFQATT and CDR2 SNEGSKA (reference sequence). The DNA of the CDR3 is TGCACTGCTAGCGAGATGACAGATACGCAGTATTTT. This translates into CTASEMTDTQYF.

This clonotype was recorded a few times. The chain is built from TRBV4-3 and TRBJ2-7, with a tentative D call TRBD1 (5 bases). Germline CDR1 and CDR2: LGHNA and YSLEER. The V gene lost 0 bases and the J gene lost 5 bases, with 11 bases spanning the gap. This CDR3 comprises 14 residues. DNA for the CDR3: TGCGCCAGCAGCCAAGATAAGCAGGGCCACGAGCAGTACTTC. Its translation is CASSQDKQGHEQYF.

This clonotype was seen many times. This sequence joins TRBV24-1 and TRBJ2-1; 10 bases fit TRBD2. Per germline, CDR1 KGHDR and CDR2 SFDVKD. The CDR3 is 14 amino acids. V dropped 3 bases and J dropped 8; count of bases not matched to a gene: 3. In nucleotides, the CDR3 is TGTGCCACCAGTGATAACCTAGCGGGAGATGAGCAGTTCTTC. As protein: CATSDNLAGDEQFF.

DNA of the CDR3: TGTGCCACCAGCAGAGAAGGAGGAGAGCAGTTCTTC. It yields the protein CATSREGGEQFF. The gene calls are TRBV15 and TRBJ2-1, with a weak D call TRBD2 (5 bases). V was clipped by 0 bases and J by 10 bases, with 7 bases between them. Germline CDR1 LNHNV, CDR2 YYDKDF (reference sequence). The CDR3 spans 12 residues.

This clonotype occurred a few times. This chain joins TRBV6-2 or TRBV6-3 and TRBJ1-2, with 8 bases fitting TRBD1. The CDR3 spans 14 residues. The V and J ends lost 5 bases and 4 bases, in that order; junction bases with no gene match: 6. CDR1 is MNHEY, CDR2 SVGEGT, per germline. DNA for the CDR3: TGTGCCAGCAGTAAGGACAGGGCCTCCTATGGCTACACCTTC. Its translation is CASSKDRASYGYTF.

This clonotype was found many times. The chain links TRBV20-1 to TRBJ2-2; 7 bases match TRBD1. Per the germline V gene, CDR1 is DFQATT and CDR2 is SNEGSKA (reference sequence). The CDR3 totals 13 residues. CDR3 DNA: TGCAGAACAGGGGACGCGAACACCGGGGAGCTGTTTTTT. This encodes CRTGDANTGELFF.

The chain joins TRBV4-3 to TRBJ2-7, with 8 bases aligning to TRBD1. V lost 0 bases and J lost 6; bases outside the gene matches: 13. Per germline, CDR1 LGHNA and CDR2 YSLEER. The CDR3 extends over 17 amino acids. CDR3 DNA sequence: TGCGCCAGCAGCCAAGAAACAGGGGGTCCTTATGGGTCCGAGCAGTACTTC. It codes for CASSQETGGPYGSEQYF.

Many counts were recorded for this clonotype. The chain couples TRBV11-2 to TRBJ1-1; unclear D gene. V dropped 5 bases and J dropped 3 bases, with 13 bases sitting between them. There are 14 residues in the CDR3. Germline V gene sequence: CDR1 SGHAT, CDR2 FQNNGV. The CDR3 protein is CASSPTVGDTEAFF. DNA for the CDR3: TGTGCCAGCAGCCCAACGGTCGGGGACACTGAAGCTTTCTTT.

This clonotype was observed at least ten times. V gene TRBV6-5 combines with J gene TRBJ2-1; TRBD2 matches 14 bases. V dropped 2 bases and J dropped 4; count of bases not matched to a gene: 4. Germline V gene lookup returns CDR1 MNHEY and CDR2 SVGAGI. CDR3 length: 17 residues. The CDR3 DNA follows: TGTGCCAGCAGTTACGATCGACTAGCGGGAGGGTACAATGAGCAGTTCTTC. Translating gives CASSYDRLAGGYNEQFF.

CDR3 amino acids: CAWSVKAGGGTDTQYF. CDR3 coding DNA: TGTGCCTGGAGTGTAAAGGCCGGGGGTGGCACAGATACGCAGTATTTT. This chain connects TRBV30 to TRBJ2-3; tentative D call: TRBD2 (6 bases). The CDR3 totals 16 residues. The germline CDR1 and CDR2 sequences are GTSNPN and SVGIG (reference sequence). Trimming shortened V by 0 bases and J by 1 base, and 14 bases separated the two germline ends.

CDR3: CASSQGAAGPPGQFF. The CDR3 DNA follows: TGTGCCAGCAGCCAAGGAGCCGCGGGCCCCCCCGGGCAGTTCTTC. The V gene is TRBV3-1, the J gene TRBJ2-1, with a tentative D call TRBD2 (5 bases). Germline CDR1 and CDR2: LGHDT and YNNKEL (reference sequence). Trimming removed 1 base from V and 12 bases from J, with 19 bases in between. This CDR3 has 15 amino acids.

This clonotype has at least ten counts. The chain has TRBV9 and TRBJ2-3; tentatively, D is TRBD1 (5 bases). Germline loops: CDR1 SGDLS, CDR2 YYNGEE. Trimming took off 4 bases at V and 6 bases at J, with 12 bases between the two ends. This CDR3 spans 13 amino acids. The CDR3 DNA sequence: TGTGCCAGCAGCTTCAGGGATGGTGATACGCAGTATTTT. Translation: CASSFRDGDTQYF.

Only a few counts were recorded for this clonotype. For the CDR3, the DNA is TGTGCCAGCAGCTTGCGGGTGGTCTTTCCAGATACGCAGTATTTT. Encoded protein: CASSLRVVFPDTQYF. The chain is built from TRBV5-6 and TRBJ2-3; D is uncertain. V dropped 1 base and J dropped 4 bases, with 13 bases sitting between them. The CDR3 has 15 residues. Germline V gene lookup returns CDR1 SGHDT and CDR2 YYEEEE.

This clonotype was observed a handful of times. The chain recombines TRBV28 with TRBJ1-4; 9 positions match TRBD1. The CDR3 length is 14 residues. J gave up 7 bases and V 5 bases, and 5 bases lay outside the gene matches. From germline, CDR1 is MDHEN and CDR2 SYDVKM. The CDR3: CASSRQGESEKLFF. In nucleotides, the CDR3 is TGTGCCAGCAGTAGACAGGGGGAAAGTGAAAAACTGTTTTTT.

About this clonotype itself: A much larger clone lies one base from this, so it may be a read error. The rearrangement uses TRBV27 and TRBJ2-5, with TRBD2 matching over 8 bases. CDR3 length: 14 amino acids. From germline, CDR1 is MNHEY and CDR2 SMNVEV (reference sequence). The CDR3 bases are TGTGCCAGCAGTCCCTCGACTAGCGTCGAGACCCAGCACTTC. It is translated as CASSPSTSVETQHF.

There are many counts of this clonotype. This chain joins TRBV5-1 and TRBJ2-3, with 8 bases lining up with TRBD2. Germline V lookup: CDR1 SGHRS, CDR2 YFSETQ. Trimming removed 2 bases from V and 0 bases from J; junction bases left unmatched: 5. The CDR3 runs to 16 residues. Here the CDR3 reads CASSFGSSGSTDTQYF. In DNA form, the CDR3 reads TGCGCCAGCAGCTTCGGCTCTAGCGGGAGCACAGATACGCAGTATTTT.